This T cell receptor beta chain was sequenced in a study of blood T cell repertoires in COVID-19. Using immunoSEQ multiplex PCR, the repertoire was profiled, and TCRdb retains in-frame clones only, with some absent. The sample carries 120,000 to 150,000 clones, around 80% recorded once. The CDR3 totals 11 residues. Germline CDR1 is MNHEY and CDR2 is SMNVEV (reference sequence). The V end lost 4 bases, the J end lost 7 bases, and 2 bases lay between the germline ends. Source material: peripheral blood. This TCR came from a human donor in a cohort sampled during active COVID-19. This chain uses TRBV27 with TRBJ1-6, with D unresolved. The CDR3 loop is CASSSNSPLHF. The CDR3 DNA is TGTGCCAGCAGTTCAAATTCACCCCTCCACTTT.